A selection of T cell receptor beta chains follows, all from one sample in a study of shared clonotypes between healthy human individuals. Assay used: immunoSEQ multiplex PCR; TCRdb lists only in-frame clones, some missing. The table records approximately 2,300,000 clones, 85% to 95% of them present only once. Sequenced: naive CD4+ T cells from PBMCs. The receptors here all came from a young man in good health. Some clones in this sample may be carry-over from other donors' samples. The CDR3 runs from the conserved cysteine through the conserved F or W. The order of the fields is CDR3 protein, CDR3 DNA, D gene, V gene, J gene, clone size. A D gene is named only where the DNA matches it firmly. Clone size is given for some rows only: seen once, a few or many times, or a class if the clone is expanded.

CDR3: CASSFSSGWQETQYF; DNA: TGCGCCAGCAGCTTCTCTAGCGGTTGGCAAGAGACCCAGTACTTC; D: TRBD2; V: TRBV5-1; J: TRBJ2-5; size: -
CDR3: CASSPSRHEQFF; DNA: TGTGCCAGCAGTCCCTCTAGGCATGAGCAGTTCTTC; D: -; V: TRBV6-6; J: TRBJ2-1; size: -
CDR3: CASSLAPTSGSSYNEQFF; DNA: TGTGCCAGCAGCTTAGCGCCAACTAGCGGGAGCTCCTACAATGAGCAGTTCTTC; D: TRBD2; V: TRBV7-2; J: TRBJ2-1; size: -
CDR3: CASGRTSSYEQYF; DNA: TGTGCCAGCGGAAGGACGAGCTCCTACGAGCAGTACTTC; D: -; V: TRBV6-1; J: TRBJ2-7; size: -
CDR3: CASSLDSGRRYNEQFF; DNA: TGCGCCAGCAGCTTGGATTCGGGGCGCCGGTACAATGAGCAGTTCTTC; D: -; V: TRBV5-1; J: TRBJ2-1; size: -
CDR3: CGASGTANPYGYTF; DNA: TGCGGCGCCTCGGGGACAGCAAACCCCTATGGCTACACCTTC; D: TRBD1; V: TRBV29-1; J: TRBJ1-2; size: -
CDR3: CSVVQGASYEQYF; DNA: TGCAGCGTTGTACAGGGGGCCTCCTACGAGCAGTACTTC; D: TRBD1; V: TRBV29-1; J: TRBJ2-7; size: -
CDR3: CASSVGDRGNYGYTF; DNA: TGTGCCAGCAGCGTAGGGGACAGGGGTAACTATGGCTACACCTTC; D: TRBD1; V: TRBV9; J: TRBJ1-2; size: -
CDR3: CASSKKKGIDRRSKNIQYF; DNA: TGTGCCAGCAGCAAAAAAAAGGGGATAGACAGGCGATCCAAAAACATTCAGTACTTC; D: -; V: TRBV21-1; J: TRBJ2-4; size: -
CDR3: CASRTNLTPGGYTF; DNA: TGTGCCAGCAGGACCAATTTAACCCCGGGAGGCTACACCTTC; D: -; V: TRBV6-5; J: TRBJ1-2; size: once
CDR3: CASSQDRTNYEQYF; DNA: TGTGCCAGCAGCCAAGATCGCACAAACTACGAGCAGTACTTC; D: -; V: TRBV4-2; J: TRBJ2-7; size: -
CDR3: CASSGGQGPYEQYF; DNA: TGTGCCAGCAGCGGGGGACAGGGACCCTACGAGCAGTACTTC; D: TRBD1; V: TRBV7-9; J: TRBJ2-7; size: -
CDR3: CASSRIRAPELFF; DNA: TGTGCCAGCAGCCGGATTAGGGCCCCGGAGCTGTTTTTT; D: -; V: TRBV7-3; J: TRBJ2-2; size: -
CDR3: CASSLKTYEQYF; DNA: TGTGCCAGCAGCTTGAAAACCTACGAGCAGTACTTC; D: -; V: TRBV7-8; J: TRBJ2-7; size: -
CDR3: CASSPYPNTEAFF; DNA: TGTGCCAGCAGCCCTTATCCGAACACTGAAGCTTTCTTT; D: -; V: TRBV7-3; J: TRBJ1-1; size: -
CDR3: CASSLPGSEQYF; DNA: TGTGCCAGCAGCTTACCGGGGTCCGAGCAGTACTTC; D: -; V: TRBV7-9; J: TRBJ2-7; size: -
CDR3: CASSVGSDSYEQYF; DNA: TGTGCCAGCAGCGTAGGGTCGGACTCCTACGAGCAGTACTTC; D: -; V: TRBV9; J: TRBJ2-7; size: -
CDR3: CASSLVSNPGNTIYF; DNA: TGTGCCAGCAGCTTAGTGTCCAACCCGGGAAACACCATATATTTT; D: -; V: TRBV11-2; J: TRBJ1-3; size: -
CDR3: CASSLRTGGAYTEAFF; DNA: TGTGCCAGCAGCCTCCGGACGGGGGGCGCTTACACTGAAGCTTTCTTT; D: -; V: TRBV11-2; J: TRBJ1-1; size: -
CDR3: CASGEGRGETQYF; DNA: TGTGCCAGCGGAGAGGGCCGGGGAGAGACCCAGTACTTC; D: -; V: TRBV6-5; J: TRBJ2-5; size: -
CDR3: CASSLGGGLDQPQHF; DNA: TGCGCCAGCAGCTTGGGAGGAGGGTTGGATCAGCCCCAGCATTTT; D: -; V: TRBV5-1; J: TRBJ1-5; size: -
CDR3: CASSKVHTSTDTQYF; DNA: TGTGCCAGTAGTAAGGTCCACACCAGCACAGATACGCAGTATTTT; D: -; V: TRBV19; J: TRBJ2-3; size: -
CDR3: CASSLTGAANEKLFF; DNA: TGTGCCAGCAGCCTAACCGGTGCAGCTAATGAAAAACTGTTTTTT; D: -; V: TRBV28; J: TRBJ1-4; size: -
CDR3: CASSSPLHF; DNA: TGTGCCAGCAGTTCACCCCTCCACTTT; D: -; V: TRBV28; J: TRBJ1-6; size: once
CDR3: CASSYSQQSSGHPLFF; DNA: TGTGCCAGCAGTTACTCGCAGCAGAGTAGTGGGCATCCTCTGTTTTTT; D: -; V: TRBV6-5; J: TRBJ1-4; size: -
CDR3: CASSPGDQPQHF; DNA: TGTGCCAGCAGCCCTGGGGATCAGCCCCAGCATTTT; D: -; V: TRBV6-5; J: TRBJ1-5; size: -
CDR3: CAISEGADIYEQYF; DNA: TGTGCCATCAGTGAAGGCGCAGACATCTACGAGCAGTACTTC; D: -; V: TRBV10-3; J: TRBJ2-7; size: -
CDR3: CASARVGLAYEQYF; DNA: TGTGCCAGCGCCCGAGTTGGATTAGCCTACGAGCAGTACTTC; D: -; V: TRBV28; J: TRBJ2-7; size: -
CDR3: CAISELGMMAQPQHF; DNA: TGTGCCATCAGTGAGTTAGGGATGATGGCTCAGCCCCAGCATTTT; D: -; V: TRBV10-3; J: TRBJ1-5; size: -
CDR3: CASNSGTGTYEQYF; DNA: TGTGCCAGCAATTCCGGGACAGGGACCTACGAGCAGTACTTC; D: TRBD1; V: TRBV6-6; J: TRBJ2-7; size: -
CDR3: CASSLGRTEAFF; DNA: TGTGCCAGCAGCCTTGGGCGCACTGAAGCTTTCTTT; D: -; V: TRBV7-8; J: TRBJ1-1; size: few
CDR3: CASSRGGAGANVLTF; DNA: TGTGCCAGCAGCCGGGGGGGTGCTGGGGCCAACGTCCTGACTTTC; D: TRBD2; V: TRBV27; J: TRBJ2-6; size: -
CDR3: CASSQDSNWFTEAFF; DNA: TGTGCCAGCAGCCAAGACAGTAATTGGTTCACTGAAGCTTTCTTT; D: -; V: TRBV4-2; J: TRBJ1-1; size: few
CDR3: CASSTVAGAYEQYF; DNA: TGTGCCAGCAGCACCGTAGCGGGGGCTTACGAGCAGTACTTC; D: TRBD2; V: TRBV5-4; J: TRBJ2-7; size: -
CDR3: CASKTDLNEKLFF; DNA: TGTGCCAGTAAGACAGATCTAAATGAAAAACTGTTTTTT; D: -; V: TRBV28; J: TRBJ1-4; size: -
CDR3: CASSEFSGMGDTQYF; DNA: TGTGCCAGCAGCGAATTTAGCGGGATGGGCGATACGCAGTATTTT; D: TRBD2; V: TRBV9; J: TRBJ2-3; size: -
CDR3: CASSLAIRRSDTQYF; DNA: TGTGCCAGCAGCTTAGCTATTAGGAGGTCGGATACGCAGTATTTT; D: -; V: TRBV11-2; J: TRBJ2-3; size: -
CDR3: CASSLRVLMRNSGANVLTF; DNA: TGTGCCAGCAGCTTAAGGGTATTGATGCGAAACTCTGGGGCCAACGTCCTGACTTTC; D: -; V: TRBV7-2; J: TRBJ2-6; size: -
CDR3: CASSWGSEAFF; DNA: TGTGCCAGCAGTTGGGGTTCAGAAGCTTTCTTT; D: -; V: TRBV2; J: TRBJ1-1; size: -
CDR3: CASSILASDGRETQYF; DNA: TGTGCCAGTAGTATTCTTGCGTCTGACGGGCGAGAGACCCAGTACTTC; D: -; V: TRBV19; J: TRBJ2-5; size: -
CDR3: CASSLAPTSGGTDTQYF; DNA: TGTGCCAGCAGCTTAGCCCCCACTAGCGGGGGCACAGATACGCAGTATTTT; D: TRBD2; V: TRBV7-6; J: TRBJ2-3; size: once
CDR3: CASSPRDRGYQYF; DNA: TGTGCCAGCAGCCCCCGGGACAGGGGATACCAGTACTTC; D: TRBD1; V: TRBV7-6; J: TRBJ2-5; size: -
CDR3: CASSPRQLVDEKLFF; DNA: TGTGCCAGCAGCCCGAGACAGCTTGTGGATGAAAAACTGTTTTTT; D: -; V: TRBV4-2; J: TRBJ1-4; size: -
CDR3: CRVMTSGMNEQFF; DNA: TGCAGGGTCATGACTAGCGGGATGAATGAGCAGTTCTTC; D: TRBD2; V: TRBV29-1; J: TRBJ2-1; size: -
CDR3: CASSLGRETQYF; DNA: TGTGCCAGCTCACTGGGTCGGGAGACCCAGTACTTC; D: -; V: TRBV18; J: TRBJ2-5; size: -
CDR3: CASSPGGQALPQHF; DNA: TGTGCCAGCAGCCCCGGAGGACAGGCACTGCCCCAGCATTTT; D: TRBD1; V: TRBV6-5; J: TRBJ1-5; size: -